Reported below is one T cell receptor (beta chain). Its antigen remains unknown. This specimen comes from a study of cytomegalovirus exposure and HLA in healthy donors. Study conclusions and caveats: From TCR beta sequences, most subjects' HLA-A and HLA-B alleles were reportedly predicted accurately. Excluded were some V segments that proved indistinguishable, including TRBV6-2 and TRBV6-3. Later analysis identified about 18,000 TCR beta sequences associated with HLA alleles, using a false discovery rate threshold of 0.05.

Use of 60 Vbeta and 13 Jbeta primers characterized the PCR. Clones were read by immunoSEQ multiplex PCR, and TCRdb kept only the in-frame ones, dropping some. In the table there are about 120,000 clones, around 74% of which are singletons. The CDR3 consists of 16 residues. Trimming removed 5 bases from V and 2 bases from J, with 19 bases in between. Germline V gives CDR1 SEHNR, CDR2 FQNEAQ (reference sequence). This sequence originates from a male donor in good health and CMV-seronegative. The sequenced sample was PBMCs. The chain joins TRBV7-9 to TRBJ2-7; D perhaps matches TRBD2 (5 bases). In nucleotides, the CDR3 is TGTGCCAGCAGCCCCCCTAGCAATCACGCAACCTACGAGCAGTACTTC. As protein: CASSPPSNHATYEQYF.